This T cell receptor (beta chain) was identified in a study of sequential checkpoint blockade in melanoma. Across the study: Randomization was 1:1 between first-line nivolumab→ipilimumab and ipilimumab→nivolumab. After both sequences, patients received maintenance nivolumab.

The data were produced by immunoSEQ multiplex PCR, yet TCRdb's version contains in-frame clones alone and is incomplete. The top ten clones hold roughly 35% of a sample with 15,000 to 20,000 clones, approximately 74% of them seen once. The length of the CDR3 is 15 residues. CDR1 and CDR2 from the germline V gene are SGDLS and YYNGEE. Trimming at V came to 0 bases and at J to 2 bases, leaving 3 bases not matched to a gene. Treatment of the sample: randomized to nivolumab then ipilimumab (arm A) or the reverse (arm B). No patient had prior DNA-damaging chemotherapy. Live CD3+CD8+ CD19− CD56− cells were sorted from PBMCs.

The rearrangement links TRBV9 to TRBJ2-3, with TRBD1 matching over 7 bases. The TCR originated in a human donor with melanoma. Sequenced here: CD8+ T cells sorted from blood (inferred from file names), sampled from a patient given nivolumab and ipilimumab in sequence. CDR3 DNA: TGTGCCAGCAGCGTAGAAGACAGGGTCACAGATACGCAGTATTTT. It codes for CASSVEDRVTDTQYF.